Listed here are 3 T cell receptor beta chains from one sample, sequenced in a study of siplizumab effects on memory and regulatory T cells. The protocol was immunoSEQ multiplex PCR, while the TCRdb copy is restricted to in-frame clones and leaves out a portion. The sample lists some 100,000 clones, 93% occurring once. Sequences were obtained from non-Treg CD4+ T cells sorted from blood. These receptors were obtained from a human donor in good health.

This clone has only one observation. The chain couples TRBV5-1 to TRBJ2-3; 10 nucleotides line up with TRBD2. The CDR3 consists of 16 residues. V was pared by 4 bases and J by 2 bases, with 7 bases of the junction left unmatched. CDR1 SGHRS and CDR2 YFSETQ come from the germline V gene. The CDR3 here is CASSTGLAVSTDTQYF. CDR3 DNA sequence: TGCGCCAGCAGCACCGGACTAGCGGTTTCCACAGATACGCAGTATTTT.

The chain recombines TRBV10-3 with TRBJ2-2; 11 positions match TRBD2. The junction had 10 bases not matched to a gene; V was cut back by 6 bases and J by 7 bases. The CDR3 length is 16 residues. Germline V gene sequence: CDR1 ENHRY, CDR2 SYGVKD. As DNA, the CDR3 is TGTGCCATCAGCAATAGCGGGGGGGCCGTGTACGGGGAGCTGTTTTTT. Translating gives CAISNSGGAVYGELFF.

The genes are TRBV9 and TRBJ1-3; perhaps TRBD1 as D (5 bases). V lost 6 bases and J 0 bases, leaving 10 bases between the germline ends. The germline gives CDR1 SGDLS, CDR2 YYNGEE. This CDR3 has 14 amino acids. The CDR3 coding sequence is TGTGCCAGCAACCCAGACAGCTCTGGAAACACCATATATTTT. Translation: CASNPDSSGNTIYF.